This TCR beta chain was sequenced for a study of cytotoxic CD8 clonotypes in ibrutinib-treated CLL. Study summary: Across samples, productive templates numbered 255,043 and productive rearrangements reached over 90,000 on average.

Genomic DNA in an amount of around 1.8 micrograms was extracted from cryopreserved PBMCs and used for the preparation of TCR beta libraries. The data were produced by immunoSEQ multiplex PCR, yet TCRdb's version contains in-frame clones alone and is incomplete. This sample has approximately 32,000 clones; roughly three quarters occur once, and the top ten carry 25% to 35%. As for this clone: Its target is not known.

Germline V CDR1 and CDR2: MDHEN, SYDVKM. This CDR3 region has 17 residues. The ends were cut back, 6 bases at V and 7 bases at J, with 25 bases in the middle. General observations from the study: In comparison with age-matched healthy donors, baseline clonality was higher and tracked circulating CD8+ T-cell counts. Clonality was elevated at ibrutinib response and had returned toward baseline at progression.

This clonotype originated in a human donor with chronic lymphocytic leukemia. Here the sequenced sample was PBMCs, taken before ibrutinib treatment. The chain carries TRBV28 and TRBJ2-1; D gene uncertain. The CDR3 nucleotides read TGTGCCAGCAGCCCGAGATGGGGTTTATCCGGCTCTAATGAGCAGTTCTTC. Amino acid sequence: CASSPRWGLSGSNEQFF.